This record concerns one T cell receptor beta chain sequence. One Seattle source followed patients from active infection through their disease course. Method: immunoSEQ multiplex PCR; TCRdb's copy keeps in-frame clones and lacks some. The sample holds approximately 460,000 clones; about 91% are singletons and the top ten take roughly 0.84%. This record comes from a study of blood T cell repertoires in COVID-19. Study-wide background: Acute-phase and convalescent COVID-19 samples originated in the United States, Italy and Spain. PBMCs, B-cell-depleted T cells, or T cells were the source of the cDNA or gDNA that made up the material.

This CDR3 has 17 amino acids. The germline gives CDR1 SEHNR, CDR2 FQNEAQ (reference sequence). J was trimmed by 6 bases and V by 0 bases; bases with no gene match: 13. The chain employs TRBV7-9 and TRBJ2-5, with 7 bases aligning to TRBD2. This clonotype originated in a man in his late teens or twenties with COVID-19, enrolled during active disease. The material sequenced was peripheral blood. The CDR3 loop is CASSLANGGWESKTQYF. DNA for the CDR3: TGTGCCAGCAGCTTAGCTAACGGGGGGTGGGAGTCGAAGACCCAGTACTTC.